These 31 T cell receptor beta chains originate from one sample sequenced in a study of CD8 T cells in Susac syndrome. When the RNA was reverse transcribed, random hexamers were used with an input of roughly 0.45 to 1 ug. TCRdb reprocessed the immunoSEQ multiplex PCR reads with MiXCR, giving one entry per CDR3 protein. The sample lists 150,000 to 200,000 distinct CDR3 sequences; approximately 93% were seen once. Sequencing was carried out using CD4+ T cells from PBMCs. These receptors all stem from a human donor in good health.

As DNA, the CDR3 is TGCAGCGGTCAAACATGGTCTGACACTGAAGCTTTCTTT. Protein product: CSGQTWSDTEAFF. V gene TRBV29-1 combines with J gene TRBJ1-1; D unresolved. Trimming took 7 bases from V and 3 from J, leaving 15 bases between them. The CDR3 is 13 amino acids. Germline lookup yields CDR1 SQVTM and CDR2 ANQGSEA. The full variable domain, its missing parts supplied by reference TRBV29-1 and TRBJ1-1, is SAVISQKPSRDICQRGTSLTIQCQVDSQVTMMFWYRQQPGQSLTLIATANQGSEATYESGFVIDKFPISRPNLTFSTLTVSNMSPEDSSIYLCSGQTWSDTEAFFGQGTRLTVV.

The rearrangement links TRBV20-1 to TRBJ2-7; 8 nucleotides line up with TRBD1. V dropped 7 bases and J dropped 6; count of bases not matched to a gene: 14. Germline CDR1 is DFQATT and CDR2 is SNEGSKA (reference sequence). The CDR3 length is 14 residues. The CDR3 DNA reads as TGCAGTGTTTTTGCCGGGCAGGGGGCAGGCGAGCAGTACTTC. Translated: CSVFAGQGAGEQYF.

The chain combines TRBV7-8 with TRBJ2-7; D is uncertain. V lost 0 bases and J 0 bases, leaving 12 bases between the germline ends. The germline CDR1 and CDR2 sequences are SGHVS and FQNEAQ. The CDR3 sequence is 16 residues long. CDR3 amino acids: CASSLAGALSSYEQYV. The CDR3 nucleotides are TGTGCCAGCAGCTTAGCGGGCGCTCTAAGCTCCTACGAGCAGTACGTC.

This clonotype was picked up one time. This sequence joins TRBV29-1 and TRBJ1-5; 8 bases match TRBD1. Germline V gene sequence: CDR1 SQVTM, CDR2 ANQGSEA. J gave up 9 bases and V 5 bases, and 9 bases lay outside the gene matches. This CDR3 is built from 13 residues. For the CDR3, the DNA is TGCAGCGTTCTTGAGGACAGGGTGAGGCCCCAGCATTTT. Protein product: CSVLEDRVRPQHF.

This chain uses TRBV29-1 with TRBJ1-1; maybe TRBD1 (5 bases). CDR3 length: 10 amino acids. V was cut by 5 bases and J by 13 bases, with 14 bases left in between. Germline loops: CDR1 SQVTM, CDR2 ANQGSEA. CDR3 region: CSVLTHRFFF. The CDR3, as DNA: TGCAGCGTTTTGACCCACAGGTTTTTCTTT.

The V and J genes are TRBV7-9 and TRBJ2-6; D is ambiguous. The CDR3 totals 15 residues. Between the trimmed V and J ends, which lost 5 bases and 1 base, there was a span of 9 bases. Looked up from germline, CDR1 is SEHNR and CDR2 is FQNEAQ (reference sequence). CDR3 DNA sequence: TGTGCCAGCAGCATCGACGGGTCTGGGGCCAACGTCCTGACTTTC. This codes for CASSIDGSGANVLTF.

CDR3 amino acids: CASSQRTGSVLSTEAFF. CDR3 in DNA: TGTGCCAGCAGCCAGCGGACAGGGTCGGTGTTGAGCACTGAAGCTTTCTTT. The chain joins TRBV14 to TRBJ1-1, with 8 positions matching TRBD1. The CDR3 extends over 17 amino acids. CDR1 SGHDN and CDR2 FVKESK come from the germline V gene. With V trimmed by 3 bases and J by 4 bases, 13 bases remained unmatched.

This rearrangement joins TRBV18 to TRBJ2-5; a weak D match, TRBD1 (5 bases). The CDR3 extends over 14 amino acids. Per the germline V gene, CDR1 is KGHSH and CDR2 is LQKENI. V was cut by 6 bases and J by 2 bases, with 13 bases left in between. This CDR3 reads CASSTQGDQETQYF. The CDR3 nucleotides read TGTGCCAGCTCCACCCAGGGTGATCAAGAGACCCAGTACTTC.

This clonotype was observed a handful of times. The chain joins TRBV6-1 to TRBJ2-6; the D is unclear. The CDR3 loop spans 16 amino acids. Germline V gene sequence: CDR1 MNHNS, CDR2 SASEGT. Trimming pared 0 bases from V and 0 bases from J, leaving 6 bases between. The CDR3: CASSEALGSGANVLTF. CDR3 bases: TGTGCCAGCAGTGAAGCGCTGGGCTCTGGGGCCAACGTCCTGACTTTC.

This clonotype was observed a single time. This chain uses TRBV7-2 with TRBJ2-5; 9 nucleotides line up with TRBD2. Germline lookup yields CDR1 SGHTA and CDR2 FQGNSA. The J segment lost 4 bases and the V segment lost 3 bases, leaving 6 bases of the junction unmatched. The CDR3 covers 15 residues. CDR3 DNA: TGTGCCAGCAGCTTCGCTAGCGGGAAAGCAGAGACCCAGTACTTC. Translation gives CASSFASGKAETQYF.

The J gene is TRBJ1-2, the V gene TRBV5-1; 8 nucleotides line up with TRBD1. Germline V gene data show CDR1 as SGHRS and CDR2 as YFSETQ. V lost 0 bases to trimming and J lost 2 bases; unmatched junction nucleotides: 3. This CDR3 is 15 amino acids long. The CDR3 region has the DNA TGCGCCAGCAGCTTGGAGCAGGGGGCGAACTATGGCTACACCTTC. Translating gives CASSLEQGANYGYTF.

The chain has TRBV6-5 and TRBJ2-5; possibly TRBD2 for D (5 bases). CDR1 and CDR2 from the germline V gene are MNHEY and SVGAGI. With 7 bases removed from V and 4 bases from J, the gap between germline ends came to 7 bases. The CDR3 extends over 11 amino acids. As DNA, the CDR3 is TGTGCCAGCAAACTAGGAGAGACCCAGTACTTC. This codes for CASKLGETQYF.

V and J are TRBV28 and TRBJ1-5; D uncertain. V was cut by 8 bases and J by 0 bases, with 8 bases left in between. CDR1 is MDHEN and CDR2 is SYDVKM in the germline V gene. The CDR3 covers 13 residues. CDR3 coding DNA: TGTGCCAGCGGCCTGGTTAGCAATCAGCCCCAGCATTTT. Translation: CASGLVSNQPQHF.

The chain joins TRBV12-3 or TRBV12-4 to TRBJ2-1; 12 bases are a match to TRBD1. J gave up 11 bases and V 3 bases, and 17 bases lay outside the gene matches. The CDR3 runs 18 residues. CDR3 coding DNA: TGTGCCAGCAGTTTTTCCCTCCTCCCGGGACAGGGGGCCCCTAAGCAGTTCTTC. This sequence encodes CASSFSLLPGQGAPKQFF.

The chain carries TRBV20-1 and TRBJ2-7; 12 nucleotides line up with TRBD1. The CDR3 sequence is 15 residues long. CDR1 is DFQATT and CDR2 is SNEGSKA in the germline V gene (reference sequence). The V and J ends lost 4 bases and 6 bases, in that order; junction bases with no gene match: 10. The CDR3 nucleotides read TGCAGTGCTACCGGGACAGGGGGCAACCTACGCGAGCAGTACTTC. Its translation: CSATGTGGNLREQYF.

The chain couples TRBV12-3 or TRBV12-4 to TRBJ2-1, with D hard to call. The CDR3 has 11 residues. V was trimmed by 6 bases and J by 8 bases, leaving 8 bases between them. The CDR3 loop reads CASSPLDEQFF. The CDR3 DNA follows: TGTGCCAGCAGCCCCTTAGATGAGCAGTTCTTC.

The J gene is TRBJ1-5, the V gene TRBV25-1; D is possibly TRBD1 (5 bases). The CDR3 has 15 residues. From germline, CDR1 is MGHDK and CDR2 SYGVNS. The V gene lost 1 base and the J gene lost 3 bases, with 10 bases spanning the gap. Here the CDR3 reads CASSECGGFNQPQHF. In nucleotides, the CDR3 is TGTGCCAGCAGTGAATGTGGGGGGTTCAATCAGCCCCAGCATTTT.

This sequence joins TRBV20-1 and TRBJ2-3; 7 bases are a match to TRBD2. The V gene end was trimmed by 6 bases and the J gene end by 6 bases; junction bases not matched to a gene: 9. The CDR3 is made up of 13 amino acids. Germline V gene sequence: CDR1 DFQATT, CDR2 SNEGSKA (reference sequence). CDR3 in amino acids: CSANSPGGDTQYF. For the CDR3, the DNA is TGCAGTGCCAATTCCCCCGGGGGGGATACGCAGTATTTT.

CDR3 protein: CASSMRLAGETQYF. The CDR3 DNA follows: TGTGCCAGCAGCATGCGACTAGCGGGGGAGACCCAGTACTTC. This chain joins TRBV7-2 and TRBJ2-5; 11 nucleotides agree with TRBD2. The CDR3 is made up of 14 amino acids. Germline CDR1 reads SGHTA; CDR2 reads FQGNSA. V trimming: 5 bases; J trimming: 5 bases; junction bases outside the gene matches: 4.

The V and J genes are TRBV7-2 and TRBJ2-3; 13 nucleotides align to TRBD2. With V trimmed by 2 bases and J by 6 bases, 14 bases remained unmatched. The germline V gene encodes CDR1 SGHTA and CDR2 FQGNSA. The CDR3 has 19 residues. The CDR3 DNA reads as TGTGCCAGCAGCTTAAAGCCGTGGACTAGCGGGGGAACCGGGGATACGCAGTATTTT. It yields the protein CASSLKPWTSGGTGDTQYF.

The rearrangement joins TRBV12-3 or TRBV12-4 to TRBJ1-2, with TRBD1 matching 8 bases. V was pared by 6 bases and J by 4 bases, with 4 bases of the junction left unmatched. CDR3 length: 13 residues. CDR3 in amino acids: CASSTTGVYGYTF. CDR3 coding DNA: TGTGCCAGCAGCACGACAGGGGTCTATGGCTACACCTTC.

The rearrangement uses TRBV7-9 and TRBJ1-2; TRBD1 might be the D (5 bases). V lost 5 bases, J lost 5 bases, and 12 bases lay in between. The CDR3 totals 13 residues. Germline CDR1 SEHNR, CDR2 FQNEAQ (reference sequence). CDR3 nucleotides: TGTGCCAGCAGCCATGTACAGGAGTATGGCTACACCTTC. Encoded protein: CASSHVQEYGYTF.

This chain links TRBV10-3 with TRBJ2-1; 13 bases align to TRBD2. In germline, CDR1 is ENHRY, CDR2 SYGVKD. The V gene end was trimmed by 4 bases and the J gene end by 6 bases; junction bases not matched to a gene: 3. The CDR3 runs 15 residues. The CDR3 region is CAISGGLAGPNEQFF. The CDR3 DNA reads as TGTGCCATCAGTGGGGGACTAGCGGGGCCCAATGAGCAGTTCTTC.

The chain links TRBV6-6 to TRBJ2-3; TRBD1 is a possible D gene (6 bases). This CDR3 region has 14 residues. V dropped 0 bases and J dropped 4 bases, with 8 bases sitting between them. CDR1 MNHNY and CDR2 SVGAGI come from the germline V gene (reference sequence). The CDR3 coding sequence is TGTGCCAGCAGTTACTCAAAGGGGGCAGATACGCAGTATTTT. Translated, it gives CASSYSKGADTQYF.

The chain recombines TRBV7-9 with TRBJ2-2; D call uncertain. Between the trimmed V and J ends, which lost 4 bases and 1 base, there was a span of 7 bases. CDR3 length: 14 amino acids. Per the germline V gene, CDR1 is SEHNR and CDR2 is FQNEAQ (reference sequence). The chain's CDR3 is CASSYTENTGELFF. The CDR3 coding sequence is TGTGCCAGCAGCTACACGGAGAACACCGGGGAGCTGTTTTTT.

The V and J genes are TRBV3-1 and TRBJ1-2; D uncertain. The CDR3 totals 13 residues. Germline CDR1 and CDR2: LGHDT and YNNKEL (reference sequence). V was shortened by 4 bases and J by 8 bases, with 14 bases between the two germline ends. CDR3 in DNA: TGTGCCAGCAGCCGTCCGGGTCCCGGAGGCTACACCTTC. Protein: CASSRPGPGGYTF.

The chain employs TRBV4-1 and TRBJ2-3; 10 bases line up with TRBD2. Trimming cost V 3 bases and J 0 bases; bases outside gene matches: 9. The germline V gene has CDR1 MGHRA and CDR2 YSYEKL. The CDR3 spans 18 residues. The CDR3 spells CASSQAARSGGSTDTQYF. The CDR3 DNA follows: TGCGCCAGCAGCCAGGCCGCGCGTAGCGGGGGGAGCACAGATACGCAGTATTTT.

The gene calls are TRBV5-1 and TRBJ2-7; TRBD2 agrees at 10 bases. The CDR3 contains 15 residues. CDR1 and CDR2 (germline): SGHRS, YFSETQ. Losses at the gene ends were 7 bases for V and 2 bases for J; bases not matched to a gene: 9. For the CDR3, the DNA is TGCGCCAGCCGACCGACTAGCGGGTCCCCCTACGAGCAGTACGTC. Amino acid sequence: CASRPTSGSPYEQYV.

This rearrangement joins TRBV5-1 to TRBJ2-2; 7 nucleotides match TRBD1. Per germline, CDR1 SGHRS and CDR2 YFSETQ. The CDR3 runs 16 residues. V was pared by 3 bases and J by 1 base, with 6 bases of the junction left unmatched. For the CDR3, the DNA is TGCGCCAGCAGCTCTTACAGGGGCGTGAACACCGGGGAGCTGTTTTTT. Amino acids: CASSSYRGVNTGELFF. Drawing the rest from reference TRBV5-1 and TRBJ2-2, the complete variable domain is KAGVTQTPRYLIKTRGQQVTLSCSPISGHRSVSWYQQTPGQGLQFLFEYFSETQRNKGNFPGRFSGRQFSNSRSEMNVSTLELGDSALYLCASSSYRGVNTGELFFGEGSRLTVL.

V gene TRBV29-1 combines with J gene TRBJ1-1; D gene ambiguous. V shed 4 bases and J shed 3 bases, with 9 bases lying between them. Per the germline V gene, CDR1 is SQVTM and CDR2 is ANQGSEA. The CDR3 runs to 12 residues. The CDR3: CSVGRVDTEAFF. The CDR3 bases are TGCAGCGTTGGACGCGTGGACACTGAAGCTTTCTTT.

The V and J genes are TRBV20-1 and TRBJ2-7; perhaps TRBD2 as D (5 bases). CDR1 is DFQATT, CDR2 SNEGSKA, per germline (reference sequence). Trimming removed 6 bases from V and 1 base from J, with 16 bases in between. The CDR3 extends over 14 amino acids. CDR3 nucleotides: TGCAGTGCCAGGACTCCGGGCTCATCCTACGAGCAGTACGTC. This gives the protein CSARTPGSSYEQYV.